This T cell receptor beta chain came from a study of blood T cell repertoires in COVID-19. Clones were sequenced by immunoSEQ multiplex PCR, and TCRdb holds only the in-frame ones, with some missing. The sample has about 290,000 clones, just under 90% seen once; the top ten hold roughly 10%. Germline CDR1 SEHNR, CDR2 FQNEAQ (reference sequence). The CDR3 loop spans 14 amino acids. Unmatched junction bases numbered 3, after V lost 4 bases and J lost 5 bases. Recruited during active infection, patients (from Seattle) were subsequently followed longitudinally. The specimen sequenced was peripheral blood. The chain recombines TRBV7-9 with TRBJ2-5, with TRBD1 identical over 11 bases. The sequence was obtained from a woman aged 30 to 39 with COVID-19, enrolled during active disease. Written as DNA, the CDR3 is TGTGCCAGCAGCTCTAGGGACAGGGGGGAGACCCAGTACTTC. It yields the protein CASSSRDRGETQYF.